This record covers a single T cell receptor beta chain. Its matching antigen is unknown. This sample was included in a study of beta chain features in type 1 diabetes. The authors reverse transcribed all of the isolated RNA, so sequencing captured expressed TCRB transcripts. The repertoire was sequenced with immunoSEQ multiplex PCR; TCRdb's copy has only in-frame clones and lacks some. The sample consists of hundreds of thousands of clones, 10% to 15% of them appearing once. Study-wide findings and caveats: Researchers report that Type 1 diabetes patients had moderately but significantly shorter TCRB CDR3s across all four CD4+ subsets. Researchers could not determine here whether HLA type influences TCRB rearrangement.

Sequenced: naive CD4+ T cells from blood. The clonotype originates from a man between 18 and 29 years old with type 1 diabetes.

CDR3 in DNA: TGCAGCGTTGAATCGGGGAATGAGCAGTTCTTC. It is translated as CSVESGNEQFF. The chain links TRBV29-1 to TRBJ2-1; tentative D call: TRBD2 (5 bases). V was clipped by 2 bases and J by 7 bases, with 6 bases between them. This CDR3 is built from 11 residues. Germline assignment: CDR1 SQVTM and CDR2 ANQGSEA.